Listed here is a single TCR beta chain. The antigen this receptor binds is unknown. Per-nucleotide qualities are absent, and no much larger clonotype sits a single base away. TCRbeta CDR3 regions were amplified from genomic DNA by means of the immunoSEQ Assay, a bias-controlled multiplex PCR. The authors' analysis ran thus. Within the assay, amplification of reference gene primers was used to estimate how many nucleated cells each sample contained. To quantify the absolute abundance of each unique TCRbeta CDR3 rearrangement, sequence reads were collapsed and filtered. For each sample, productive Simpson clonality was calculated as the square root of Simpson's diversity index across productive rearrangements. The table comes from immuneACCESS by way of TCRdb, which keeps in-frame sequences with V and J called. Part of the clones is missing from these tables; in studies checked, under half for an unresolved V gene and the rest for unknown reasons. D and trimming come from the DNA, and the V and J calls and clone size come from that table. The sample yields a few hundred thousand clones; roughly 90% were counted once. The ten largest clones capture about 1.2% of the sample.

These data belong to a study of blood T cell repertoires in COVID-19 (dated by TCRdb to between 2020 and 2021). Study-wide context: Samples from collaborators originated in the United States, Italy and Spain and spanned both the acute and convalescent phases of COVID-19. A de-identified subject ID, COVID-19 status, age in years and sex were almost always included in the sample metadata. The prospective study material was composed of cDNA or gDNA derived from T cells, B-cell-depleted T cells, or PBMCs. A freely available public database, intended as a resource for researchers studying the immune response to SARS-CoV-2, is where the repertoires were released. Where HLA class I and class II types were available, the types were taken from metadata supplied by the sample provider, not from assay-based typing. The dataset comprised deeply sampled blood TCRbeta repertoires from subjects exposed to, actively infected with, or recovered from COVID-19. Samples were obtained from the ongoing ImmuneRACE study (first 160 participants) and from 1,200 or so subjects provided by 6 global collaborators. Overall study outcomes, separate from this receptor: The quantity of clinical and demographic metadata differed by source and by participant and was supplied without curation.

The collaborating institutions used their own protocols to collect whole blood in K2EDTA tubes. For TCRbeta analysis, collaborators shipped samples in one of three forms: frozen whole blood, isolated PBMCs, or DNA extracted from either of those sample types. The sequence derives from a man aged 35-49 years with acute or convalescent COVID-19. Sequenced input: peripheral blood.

The CDR3 here reads CSVFFTGVNTEAFF. Here is the DNA: TGCAGCGTATTTTTTACAGGGGTGAACACTGAAGCTTTCTTT. The V and J genes are TRBV29-1 and TRBJ1-1; the central 7 bases match TRBD1. The CDR3 contains 14 residues, cysteine and phenylalanine counted. Left in the record is the CDR3 DNA by itself, 42 bases read in frame from the first base. Clipping removes 6 bases from V and 0 bases from J, with 7 as the unmatched junction base count. Reading the germline V gene gives CDR1 SQVTM and CDR2 ANQGSEA. Outside the CDR3, residues come from the reference TRBV29-1 and TRBJ1-1 proteins, so the full variable domain is: SAVISQKPSRDICQRGTSLTIQCQVDSQVTMMFWYRQQPGQSLTLIATANQGSEATYESGFVIDKFPISRPNLTFSTLTVSNMSPEDSSIYLCSVFFTGVNTEAFFGQGTRLTVV.